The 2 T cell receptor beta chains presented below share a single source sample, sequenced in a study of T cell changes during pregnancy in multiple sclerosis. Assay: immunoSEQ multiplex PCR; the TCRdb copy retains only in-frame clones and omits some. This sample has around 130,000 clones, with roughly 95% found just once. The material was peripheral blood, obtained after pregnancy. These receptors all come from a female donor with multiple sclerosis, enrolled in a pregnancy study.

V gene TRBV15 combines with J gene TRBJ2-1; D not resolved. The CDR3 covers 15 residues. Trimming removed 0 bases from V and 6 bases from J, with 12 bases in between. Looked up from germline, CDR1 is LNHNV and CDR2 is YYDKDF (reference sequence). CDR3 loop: CATSRDPLAFNEQFF. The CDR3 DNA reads TGTGCCACCAGCAGAGATCCCCTTGCGTTCAATGAGCAGTTCTTC.

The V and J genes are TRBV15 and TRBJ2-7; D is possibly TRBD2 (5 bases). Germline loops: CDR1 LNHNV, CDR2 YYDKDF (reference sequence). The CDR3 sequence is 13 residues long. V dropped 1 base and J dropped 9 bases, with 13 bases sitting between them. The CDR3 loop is CATSRGSEVTQYF. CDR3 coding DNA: TGTGCCACCAGCAGAGGCTCGGAGGTAACGCAGTACTTC.